The 2 T cell receptor beta chains given below trace back to one sample, sequenced in a study of chemoradiotherapy in HPV16-positive cancers. Repertoires were generated with immunoSEQ multiplex PCR, while TCRdb's copy carries only in-frame clones and drops some. This sample yields some 2,000 clones, of which 85% to 90% are seen a single time; around 10% belongs to the top ten. The source material was tumor tissue, sampled from a patient who underwent chemoradiotherapy. The receptors come from a human donor with HPV-associated anogenital cancer.

V gene TRBV5-1 combines with J gene TRBJ2-3; the D gene could be TRBD1 or TRBD2 (5 bases each). The CDR3 spans 13 residues. CDR1 SGHRS and CDR2 YFSETQ come from the germline V gene. Between the trimmed V and J ends, which lost 5 bases and 2 bases, there was a span of 9 bases. DNA of the CDR3: TGCGCCAGCAGTCGGGACCACACAGATACGCAGTATTTT. It codes for CASSRDHTDTQYF.

V usage is TRBV29-1 and J usage is TRBJ2-3, with 8 bases identical to TRBD2. Germline assignment: CDR1 SQVTM and CDR2 ANQGSEA. The CDR3 sequence is 16 residues long. The ends lost 7 bases at V and 6 bases at J; junction bases unmatched: 18. The CDR3: CSGAGKSGSLGDTQYF. As DNA, the CDR3 is TGCAGCGGTGCCGGGAAGAGCGGGAGCCTTGGGGATACGCAGTATTTT.